The source of this T cell receptor beta chain is a study of CD8 T cells in ankylosing spondylitis. Study-level results: A motif in TCR beta, a set of eight highly homologous variants, appeared characteristic of ankylosing spondylitis blood.

CDR1 is SGHNT and CDR2 is YENEEA in the germline V gene. This CDR3 is built from 13 residues. Trimming took 6 bases from V and 4 from J, leaving 11 bases between them. Using quantitative 5'-RACE with molecular barcodes, the authors made TCR beta libraries. TCRdb reprocessed the 5' RACE reads with MiXCR, giving one entry per CDR3 protein. The data contain a few hundred thousand distinct CDR3 sequences, 20% to 25% of them singletons. Points on this clonotype: Its antigen remains unknown.

The material sequenced was blood, either unsorted or a sorted T cell fraction (not recorded which). This TCR came from a male donor with ankylosing spondylitis. The chain is built from TRBV11-3 and TRBJ2-3; tentatively, D is TRBD2 (6 bases). CDR3 sequence reads: CASRNSGADTQYF. DNA for the CDR3: TGTGCCAGCAGGAATTCGGGGGCAGATACGCAGTATTTT.